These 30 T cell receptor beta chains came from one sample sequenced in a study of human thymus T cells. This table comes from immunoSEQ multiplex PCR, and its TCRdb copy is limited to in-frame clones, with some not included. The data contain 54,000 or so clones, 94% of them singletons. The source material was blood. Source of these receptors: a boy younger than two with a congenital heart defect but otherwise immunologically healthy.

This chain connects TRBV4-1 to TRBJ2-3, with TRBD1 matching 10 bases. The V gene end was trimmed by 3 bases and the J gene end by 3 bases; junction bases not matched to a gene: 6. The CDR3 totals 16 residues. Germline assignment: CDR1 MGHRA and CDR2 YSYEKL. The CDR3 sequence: CASSHKGQGGTDTQYF. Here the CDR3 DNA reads TGCGCCAGCAGCCACAAAGGACAGGGGGGAACAGATACGCAGTATTTT.

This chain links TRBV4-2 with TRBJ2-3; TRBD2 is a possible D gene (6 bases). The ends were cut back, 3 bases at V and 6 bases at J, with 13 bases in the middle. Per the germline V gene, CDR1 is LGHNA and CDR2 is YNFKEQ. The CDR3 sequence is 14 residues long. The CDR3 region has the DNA TGTGCCAGCAGCCACCCTTGGGGGAGGGATACGCAGTATTTT. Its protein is CASSHPWGRDTQYF.

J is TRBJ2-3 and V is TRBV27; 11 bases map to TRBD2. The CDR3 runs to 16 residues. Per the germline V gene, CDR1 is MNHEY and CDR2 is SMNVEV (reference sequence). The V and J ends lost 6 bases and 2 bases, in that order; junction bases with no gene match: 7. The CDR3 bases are TGTGCCAGCAGCTCGGGACTAGCGGCCTACACAGATACGCAGTATTTT. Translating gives CASSSGLAAYTDTQYF.

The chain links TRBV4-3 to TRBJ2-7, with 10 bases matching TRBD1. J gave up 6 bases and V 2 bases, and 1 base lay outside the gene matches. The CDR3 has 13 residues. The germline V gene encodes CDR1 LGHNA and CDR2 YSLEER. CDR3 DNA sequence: TGCGCCAGCAGCCAAAGGACAGGGGGCGAGCAGTACTTC. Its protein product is CASSQRTGGEQYF.

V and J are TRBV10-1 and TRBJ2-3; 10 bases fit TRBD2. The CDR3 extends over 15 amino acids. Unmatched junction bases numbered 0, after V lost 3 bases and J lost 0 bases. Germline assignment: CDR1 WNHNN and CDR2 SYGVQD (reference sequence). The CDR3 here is CASSEAGGSTDTQYF. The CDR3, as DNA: TGCGCCAGCAGTGAAGCGGGAGGGAGCACAGATACGCAGTATTTT.

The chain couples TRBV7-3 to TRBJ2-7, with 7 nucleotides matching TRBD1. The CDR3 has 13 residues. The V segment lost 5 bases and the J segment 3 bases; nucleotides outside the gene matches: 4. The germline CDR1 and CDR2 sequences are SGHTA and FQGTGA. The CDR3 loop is CASSVAGGYEQYF. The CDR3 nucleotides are TGTGCCAGCAGCGTAGCAGGGGGCTACGAGCAGTACTTC.

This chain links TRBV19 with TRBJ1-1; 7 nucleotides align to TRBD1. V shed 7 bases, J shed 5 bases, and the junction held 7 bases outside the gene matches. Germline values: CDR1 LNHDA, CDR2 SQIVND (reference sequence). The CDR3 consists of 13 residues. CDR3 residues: CASIDRAVTEAFF. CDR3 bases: TGTGCCAGTATCGACAGGGCGGTAACTGAAGCTTTCTTT.

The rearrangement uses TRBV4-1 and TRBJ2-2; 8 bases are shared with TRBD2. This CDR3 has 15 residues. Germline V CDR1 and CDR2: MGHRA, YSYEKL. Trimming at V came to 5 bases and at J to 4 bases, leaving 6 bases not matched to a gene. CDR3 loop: CASSRGLGFTGELFF. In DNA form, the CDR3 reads TGCGCCAGCAGCAGGGGACTAGGCTTCACCGGGGAGCTGTTTTTT.

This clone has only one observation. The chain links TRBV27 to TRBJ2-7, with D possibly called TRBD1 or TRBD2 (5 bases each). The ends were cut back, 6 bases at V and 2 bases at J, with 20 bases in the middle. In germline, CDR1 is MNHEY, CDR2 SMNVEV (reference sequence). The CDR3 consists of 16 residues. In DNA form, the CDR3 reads TGTGCCAGCAGCCTTTTCACCGGGACGGCGACCTACGAGCAGTACTTC. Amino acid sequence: CASSLFTGTATYEQYF.

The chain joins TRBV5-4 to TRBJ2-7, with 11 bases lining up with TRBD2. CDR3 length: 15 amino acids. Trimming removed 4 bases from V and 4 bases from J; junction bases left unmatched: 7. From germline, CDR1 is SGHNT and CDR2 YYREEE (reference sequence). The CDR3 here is CASSRAGTSGYEQYF. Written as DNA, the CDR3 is TGTGCCAGCAGCCGGGCCGGGACTAGCGGTTACGAGCAGTACTTC.

The CDR3 protein is CASEGQGIGEQYF. For the CDR3, the DNA is TGTGCCAGCGAGGGACAGGGTATCGGCGAGCAGTACTTC. This chain uses TRBV28 with TRBJ2-7; 9 bases line up with TRBD1. With 8 bases clipped from V and 6 bases from J, the junction kept 8 bases outside the gene matches. In germline, CDR1 is MDHEN, CDR2 SYDVKM. This CDR3 is 13 amino acids long.

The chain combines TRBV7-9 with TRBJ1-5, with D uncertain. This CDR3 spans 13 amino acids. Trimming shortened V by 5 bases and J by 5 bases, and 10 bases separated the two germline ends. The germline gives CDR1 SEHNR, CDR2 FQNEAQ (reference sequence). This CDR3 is CASSEAEYQPQHF. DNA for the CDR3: TGTGCCAGCAGCGAAGCGGAATATCAGCCCCAGCATTTT.

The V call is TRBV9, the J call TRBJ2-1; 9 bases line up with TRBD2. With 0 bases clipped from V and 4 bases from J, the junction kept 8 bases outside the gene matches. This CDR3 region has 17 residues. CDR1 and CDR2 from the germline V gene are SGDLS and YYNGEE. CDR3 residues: CASSVASSGGSYNEQFF. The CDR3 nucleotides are TGTGCCAGCAGCGTAGCTAGTAGCGGGGGCTCTTACAATGAGCAGTTCTTC.

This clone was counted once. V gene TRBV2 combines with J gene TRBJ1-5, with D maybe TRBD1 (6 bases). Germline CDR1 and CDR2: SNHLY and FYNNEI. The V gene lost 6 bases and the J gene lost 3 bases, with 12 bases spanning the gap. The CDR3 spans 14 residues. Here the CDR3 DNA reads TGTGCCAGCAGGACAACAGGGAACAATCAGCCCCAGCATTTT. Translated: CASRTTGNNQPQHF.

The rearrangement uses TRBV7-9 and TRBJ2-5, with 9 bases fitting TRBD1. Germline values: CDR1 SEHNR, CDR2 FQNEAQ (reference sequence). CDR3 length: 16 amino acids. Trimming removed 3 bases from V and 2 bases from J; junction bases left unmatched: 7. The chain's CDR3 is CASSLLMGQGQETQYF. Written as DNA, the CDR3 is TGTGCCAGCAGCTTGTTAATGGGACAGGGTCAAGAGACCCAGTACTTC.

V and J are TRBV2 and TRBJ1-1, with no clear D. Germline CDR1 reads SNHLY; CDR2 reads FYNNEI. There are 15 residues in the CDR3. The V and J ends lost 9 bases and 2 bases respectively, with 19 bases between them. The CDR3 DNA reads TGTGCCAGTCGAGGGCAGCCGGAGGGTAACACTGAAGCTTTCTTT. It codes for CASRGQPEGNTEAFF.

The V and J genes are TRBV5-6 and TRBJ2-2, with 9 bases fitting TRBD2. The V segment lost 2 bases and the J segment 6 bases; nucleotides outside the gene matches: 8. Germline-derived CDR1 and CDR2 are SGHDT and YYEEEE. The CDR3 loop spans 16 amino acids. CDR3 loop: CASSFGSGSRAGELFF. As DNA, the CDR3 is TGTGCCAGCAGCTTTGGTAGCGGGAGTCGAGCCGGGGAGCTGTTTTTT.

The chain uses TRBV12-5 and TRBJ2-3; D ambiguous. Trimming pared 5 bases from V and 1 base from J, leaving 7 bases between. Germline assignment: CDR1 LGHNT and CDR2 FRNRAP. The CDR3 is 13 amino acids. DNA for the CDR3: TGTGCTAGTGGTCCCGGAGGCACAGATACGCAGTATTTT. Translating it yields CASGPGGTDTQYF.

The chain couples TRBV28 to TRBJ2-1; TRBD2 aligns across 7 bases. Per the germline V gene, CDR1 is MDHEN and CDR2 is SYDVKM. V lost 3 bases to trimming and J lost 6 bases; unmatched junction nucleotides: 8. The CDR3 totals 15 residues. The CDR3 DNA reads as TGTGCCAGCAGTTTTGGCGGGAGTAGGAGCAATGAGCAGTTCTTC. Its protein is CASSFGGSRSNEQFF. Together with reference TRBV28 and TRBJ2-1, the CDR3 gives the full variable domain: DVKVTQSSRYLVKRTGEKVFLECVQDMDHENMFWYRQDPGLGLRLIYFSYDVKMKEKGDIPEGYSVSREKKERFSLILESASTNQTSMYLCASSFGGSRSNEQFFGPGTRLTVL.

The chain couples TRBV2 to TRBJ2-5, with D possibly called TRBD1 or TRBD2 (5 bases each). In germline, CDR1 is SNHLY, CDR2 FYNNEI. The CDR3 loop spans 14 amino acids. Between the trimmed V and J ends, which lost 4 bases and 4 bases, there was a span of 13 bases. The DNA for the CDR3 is TGTGCCAGCAGTGTGGGACGATCGGGAGAGACCCAGTACTTC. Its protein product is CASSVGRSGETQYF.

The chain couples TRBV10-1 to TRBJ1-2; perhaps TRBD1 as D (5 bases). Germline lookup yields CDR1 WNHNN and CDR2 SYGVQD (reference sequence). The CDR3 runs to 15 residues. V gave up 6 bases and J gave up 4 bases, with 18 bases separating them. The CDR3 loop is CASSDSGTPLYGYTF. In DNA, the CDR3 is TGCGCCAGCAGCGACTCCGGGACTCCCCTCTATGGCTACACCTTC.

In DNA, the CDR3 is TGTGCCAGTAGTATAGATTCGGAGACCCAGTACTTC. Translation gives CASSIDSETQYF. V gene TRBV19 combines with J gene TRBJ2-5; no clear D gene. Germline CDR1 reads LNHDA; CDR2 reads SQIVND (reference sequence). With 0 bases removed from V and 5 bases from J, the gap between germline ends came to 4 bases. The CDR3 has 12 amino acids.

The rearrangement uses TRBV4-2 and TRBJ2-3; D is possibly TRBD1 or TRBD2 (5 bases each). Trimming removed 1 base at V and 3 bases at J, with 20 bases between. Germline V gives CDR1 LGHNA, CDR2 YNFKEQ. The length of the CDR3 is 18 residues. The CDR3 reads CASSQVMTRDGRTDTQYF. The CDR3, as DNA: TGTGCCAGCAGCCAAGTTATGACCCGGGACGGACGGACAGATACGCAGTATTTT.

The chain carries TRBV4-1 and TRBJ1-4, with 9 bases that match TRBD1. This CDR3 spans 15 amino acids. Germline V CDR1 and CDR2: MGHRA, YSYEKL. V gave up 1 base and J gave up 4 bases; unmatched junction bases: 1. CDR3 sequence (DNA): TGCGCCAGCAGCCAAGTGGGACAGGGTAATGAAAAACTGTTTTTT. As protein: CASSQVGQGNEKLFF.

Here the CDR3 reads CASSAYPGVSYEQYF. As DNA, the CDR3 is TGCGCCAGCAGCGCTTACCCGGGAGTTTCCTACGAGCAGTACTTC. The V call is TRBV5-1, the J call TRBJ2-7; possible D gene TRBD2, 6 bases. The CDR3 sequence is 15 residues long. In germline, CDR1 is SGHRS, CDR2 YFSETQ. V gave up 4 bases and J gave up 1 base, with 15 bases separating them.

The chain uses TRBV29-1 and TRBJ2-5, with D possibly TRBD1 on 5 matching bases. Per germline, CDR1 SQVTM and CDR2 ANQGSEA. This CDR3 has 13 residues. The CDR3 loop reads CSVGQGTAETQYF. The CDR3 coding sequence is TGCAGTGTCGGGCAGGGAACGGCAGAGACCCAGTACTTC. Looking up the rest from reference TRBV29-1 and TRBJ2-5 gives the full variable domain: SAVISQKPSRDICQRGTSLTIQCQVDSQVTMMFWYRQQPGQSLTLIATANQGSEATYESGFVIDKFPISRPNLTFSTLTVSNMSPEDSSIYLCSVGQGTAETQYFGPGTRLLVL.

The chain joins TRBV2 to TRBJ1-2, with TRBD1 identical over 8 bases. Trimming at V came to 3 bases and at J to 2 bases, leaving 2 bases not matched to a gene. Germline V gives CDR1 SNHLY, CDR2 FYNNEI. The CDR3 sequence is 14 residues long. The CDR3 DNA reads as TGTGCCAGCAGTGACAGGGGGCCGAACTATGGCTACACCTTC. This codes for CASSDRGPNYGYTF. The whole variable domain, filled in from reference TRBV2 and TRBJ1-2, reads EPEVTQTPSHQVTQMGQEVILRCVPISNHLYFYWYRQILGQKVEFLVSFYNNEISEKSEIFDDQFSVERPDGSNFTLKIRSTKLEDSAMYFCASSDRGPNYGYTFGSGTRLTVV.

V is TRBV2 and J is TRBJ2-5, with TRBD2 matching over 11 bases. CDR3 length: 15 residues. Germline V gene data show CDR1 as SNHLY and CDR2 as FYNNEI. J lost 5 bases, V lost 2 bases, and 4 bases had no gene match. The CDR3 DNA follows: TGTGCCAGCAGTGAAAGGGCTAGCGGGGGGGAGACCCAGTACTTC. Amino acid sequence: CASSERASGGETQYF.

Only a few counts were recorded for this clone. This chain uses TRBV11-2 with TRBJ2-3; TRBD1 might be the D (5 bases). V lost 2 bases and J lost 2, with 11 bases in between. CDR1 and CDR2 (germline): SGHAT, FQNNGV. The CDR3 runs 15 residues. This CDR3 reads CASSLRLGATDTQYF. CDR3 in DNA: TGTGCCAGCAGCTTAAGGCTAGGGGCCACAGATACGCAGTATTTT.

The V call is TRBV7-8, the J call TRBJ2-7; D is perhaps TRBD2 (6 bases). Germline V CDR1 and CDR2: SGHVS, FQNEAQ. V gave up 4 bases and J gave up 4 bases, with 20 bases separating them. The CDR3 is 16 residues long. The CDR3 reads CASSSHNGGGIYEQYF. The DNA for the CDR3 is TGTGCCAGCAGCTCACACAACGGAGGCGGGATATACGAGCAGTACTTC.